This is a list of T cell receptor beta chains from one sample in a study of T-cell memory formation after mild COVID-19. MiXCR, applied by TCRdb to the 5' RACE reads, yields one record per CDR3 protein. In the table there are about 140,000 distinct CDR3 sequences, about 15% of which are singletons. The specimen was PBMCs or a T cell subset sorted from them (not recorded which). The receptors come from an adult woman who had mild COVID-19 (a few samples of this study predate the infection). Cell type and time point are not known. Both conserved end residues are part of each CDR3. A D gene is named only where the DNA matches it firmly. Rows may omit the clone size; those that give it use once, few, many or a size class.

j_gene,abundance,v_gene,d_gene,CDR3aa,CDR3nt
TRBJ1-5,-,TRBV5-1,TRBD1,CASSLGGGANQPQHF,TGCGCCAGCAGCTTGGGAGGGGGCGCAAACCAGCCCCAGCATTTT
TRBJ2-7,few,TRBV5-1,TRBD1,CASSLVGTGGEGYEQYF,TGCGCCAGCAGCTTGGTAGGGACAGGGGGTGAGGGCTACGAGCAGTACTTC
TRBJ2-7,-,TRBV14,-,CASSQDRGRQYF,TGTGCCAGCAGCCAAGATAGGGGGAGGCAGTACTTC
TRBJ2-2,few,TRBV13,TRBD1,CASSLKVTGTNTGELFF,TGTGCCAGCAGCTTAAAGGTGACAGGGACGAACACCGGGGAGCTGTTTTTT
TRBJ1-4,-,TRBV18,-,CASSPQGSVEKLFF,TGTGCCAGCTCACCACAGGGATCGGTGGAAAAACTGTTTTTT
TRBJ2-2,-,TRBV2,-,CASSWGGITGELFF,TGTGCCAGCAGCTGGGGCGGGATCACCGGGGAGCTGTTTTTT
TRBJ2-4,-,TRBV13,-,CASNLRGTDIQYF,TGTGCCAGCAACTTACGGGGCACCGACATTCAGTACTTC
TRBJ2-1,few,TRBV4-3,TRBD2,CASSQVGAGGDYNEQFF,TGCGCCAGCAGCCAAGTGGGAGCGGGAGGTGACTACAATGAGCAGTTCTTC
TRBJ2-7,many,TRBV4-2,TRBD1,CASSQDRTGVDEQYF,TGTGCCAGCAGCCAAGACCGGACAGGGGTTGACGAGCAGTACTTC
TRBJ2-5,-,TRBV5-1,TRBD1,CASSLGTGVPETQYF,TGCGCCAGCAGCTTGGGAACAGGGGTTCCAGAGACCCAGTACTTC
TRBJ2-7,few,TRBV7-8,TRBD2,CASSFSAARPGLAEKYEQYF,TGTGCCAGCAGCTTTTCAGCCGCCAGGCCGGGACTAGCGGAAAAGTACGAGCAGTACTTC
TRBJ2-5,few,TRBV11-2,-,CASSLDVDYSTETQYF,TGTGCCAGCAGCTTAGATGTTGACTACTCGACGGAGACCCAGTACTTC
TRBJ2-3,-,TRBV5-6,TRBD2,CASSLALAMGTQYF,TGTGCCAGCAGCTTGGCACTAGCGATGGGTACGCAGTATTTT
TRBJ1-2,once,TRBV30,-,CAWTKLWDYGYTF,TGTGCCTGGACCAAGCTCTGGGACTATGGCTACACCTTC
TRBJ1-5,-,TRBV7-8,TRBD1,CASSLDPDRGRRNQPQHF,TGTGCCAGCAGCTTAGACCCGGACAGGGGGCGACGCAATCAGCCCCAGCATTTT
TRBJ1-2,-,TRBV7-2,TRBD1,CASSRDRGSYGYTF,TGTGCCAGCAGCCGGGACAGGGGAAGCTATGGCTACACCTTC
TRBJ2-5,-,TRBV11-2,-,CASSLEAAGTQYF,TGTGCCAGCAGCTTAGAAGCAGCGGGGACCCAGTACTTC
TRBJ1-1,many,TRBV29-1,-,CSVVWGIEAFF,TGCAGCGTTGTTTGGGGGATCGAAGCTTTCTTT
TRBJ1-5,-,TRBV19,TRBD1,CAAGTDYSNQPQHF,TGTGCAGCAGGGACAGATTATAGCAATCAGCCCCAGCATTTT
TRBJ2-1,few,TRBV5-1,-,CASSPGGVGGSHEQFF,TGCGCCAGCAGCCCTGGGGGAGTTGGAGGGAGCCATGAGCAGTTCTTC
TRBJ2-7,-,TRBV23-1,TRBD2,CASGGGRVLYEQYF,TGCGCCAGCGGAGGCGGGAGAGTATTGTACGAGCAGTACTTC
TRBJ1-1,-,TRBV7-2,TRBD1,CASSSRTGTNTEAFF,TGTGCCAGCAGCTCCCGGACAGGGACGAACACTGAAGCTTTCTTT
TRBJ1-2,-,TRBV24-1,-,CATTASGGYGYTF,TGTGCCACCACCGCCTCTGGGGGCTATGGCTACACCTTC
TRBJ1-1,-,TRBV12-3/TRBV12-4,TRBD1,CASQRGQTYTEAFF,TGTGCCAGCCAACGGGGACAGACCTACACTGAAGCTTTCTTT
TRBJ2-7,few,TRBV7-6,TRBD2,CASSPGTSLIYEQYF,TGTGCCAGCAGCCCAGGGACTAGTCTTATCTACGAGCAGTACTTC
TRBJ2-7,-,TRBV20-1,-,CSARGRRGNEFYEQYF,TGCAGTGCTAGAGGAAGGAGAGGGAACGAATTCTACGAGCAGTACTTC
TRBJ1-5,few,TRBV4-1,-,CASSHQGSNQPQHF,TGCGCCAGCAGCCACCAGGGTAGCAATCAGCCCCAGCATTTT
TRBJ2-5,few,TRBV20-1,TRBD2,CSARDYSGSVSETQYF,TGCAGTGCTAGAGATTATAGCGGGTCCGTTTCAGAGACCCAGTACTTC
TRBJ2-1,few,TRBV4-3,TRBD1,CASSREGQAYNEQFF,TGCGCCAGCAGCCGAGAGGGACAGGCCTACAATGAGCAGTTCTTC
TRBJ2-1,-,TRBV18,-,CASSPHRYLSYNEQFF,TGTGCCAGCTCACCTCACAGATACCTCTCCTACAATGAGCAGTTCTTC
TRBJ2-3,-,TRBV6-5,-,CASSYGRTGWKDTQYF,TGTGCCAGCAGTTACGGAAGGACGGGTTGGAAAGATACGCAGTATTTT
TRBJ1-2,few,TRBV13,-,CASSPASQGYTF,TGTGCCAGCAGCCCCGCCTCTCAGGGCTACACCTTC
TRBJ1-4,-,TRBV4-1,-,CASSQEQTLGEKLFF,TGCGCCAGCAGCCAAGAACAGACCCTGGGTGAAAAACTGTTTTTT
TRBJ2-3,few,TRBV7-2,TRBD2,CASSYPETQRGFTDTQYF,TGTGCCAGCAGCTACCCCGAAACTCAGCGGGGATTCACAGATACGCAGTATTTT
TRBJ1-2,-,TRBV7-9,-,CASSLVAGDGYTF,TGTGCCAGCAGCTTAGTAGCTGGGGATGGCTACACCTTC
TRBJ2-3,few,TRBV5-1,-,CASSEVVVASTDTQYF,TGCGCCAGCAGCGAGGTCGTGGTAGCTAGCACAGATACGCAGTATTTT
TRBJ2-2,-,TRBV5-1,-,CASRFRMTGELFF,TGCGCCAGCAGATTCCGGATGACCGGGGAGCTGTTTTTT
TRBJ2-2,-,TRBV4-1,TRBD2,CASSPESLAGGTGELFF,TGCGCCAGCAGCCCCGAGTCCCTAGCGGGGGGAACCGGGGAGCTGTTTTTT
TRBJ1-1,-,TRBV7-6,-,CASSTIRTNTEAFF,TGTGCCAGCAGCACCATTCGGACGAACACTGAAGCTTTCTTT
TRBJ2-2,-,TRBV5-4,-,CASSRSNTGELFF,TGTGCCAGCAGTCGAAGTAACACCGGGGAGCTGTTTTTT
TRBJ2-1,-,TRBV4-3,-,CASSQNLYNEQFF,TGCGCCAGCAGCCAAAATCTCTACAATGAGCAGTTCTTC
TRBJ2-1,-,TRBV4-1,-,CASSQVADLYNEQFF,TGCGCCAGCAGCCAAGTTGCGGACCTCTACAATGAGCAGTTCTTC
TRBJ2-7,few,TRBV9,-,CASSVGSGPYEQYF,TGTGCCAGCAGCGTAGGTTCCGGTCCCTACGAGCAGTACTTC
TRBJ2-3,many,TRBV5-1,-,CASSDARAGDTQYF,TGCGCCAGCAGCGACGCGCGGGCGGGGGATACGCAGTATTTT
TRBJ2-2,-,TRBV27,-,CASSPDSSGKLFF,TGTGCCAGCAGCCCGGACAGCTCCGGGAAGCTGTTTTTT
TRBJ1-1,few,TRBV4-1,-,CASSHRVFNTEAFF,TGCGCCAGCAGCCACCGGGTTTTTAACACTGAAGCTTTCTTT
TRBJ2-7,few,TRBV27,TRBD1,CASSPIDRDHEQYF,TGTGCCAGCAGTCCCATAGACAGGGACCACGAGCAGTACTTC
TRBJ1-1,few,TRBV6-4,-,CASSVQGGDTEAFF,TGTGCCAGCAGTGTACAGGGAGGGGACACTGAAGCTTTCTTT
TRBJ1-1,few,TRBV7-8,-,CASSRREDTEAFF,TGTGCCAGCAGTCGCAGGGAGGACACTGAAGCTTTCTTT
TRBJ2-1,many,TRBV20-1,TRBD2,CSARSLGGGNEQFF,TGCAGTGCTAGATCCCTCGGGGGGGGCAATGAGCAGTTCTTC